This T cell receptor (beta chain) was recorded in a study of blood T cell repertoires in COVID-19. CDR1 MNHEY and CDR2 SMNVEV come from the germline V gene (reference sequence). Unmatched junction bases numbered 7, after V lost 7 bases and J lost 5 bases. The CDR3 has 14 amino acids. In the source study's methods: Reference gene primer amplification in the assay estimated nucleated cell counts. Assay: immunoSEQ multiplex PCR; the TCRdb copy retains only in-frame clones and omits some. V and J calls and clone size are given by that table; D and trimming were obtained from the DNA. The sample includes under 170,000 clones, approximately 88% of them seen just once.

This chain joins TRBV27 and TRBJ2-3; the match to TRBD2 covers 9 bases. This sequence was found in a man in his 70s with acute or convalescent COVID-19. The sample consisted of peripheral blood. This CDR3 is CASNGGRARDTQYF. In DNA, the CDR3 is TGTGCCAGCAACGGCGGGAGGGCCCGAGATACGCAGTATTTT.